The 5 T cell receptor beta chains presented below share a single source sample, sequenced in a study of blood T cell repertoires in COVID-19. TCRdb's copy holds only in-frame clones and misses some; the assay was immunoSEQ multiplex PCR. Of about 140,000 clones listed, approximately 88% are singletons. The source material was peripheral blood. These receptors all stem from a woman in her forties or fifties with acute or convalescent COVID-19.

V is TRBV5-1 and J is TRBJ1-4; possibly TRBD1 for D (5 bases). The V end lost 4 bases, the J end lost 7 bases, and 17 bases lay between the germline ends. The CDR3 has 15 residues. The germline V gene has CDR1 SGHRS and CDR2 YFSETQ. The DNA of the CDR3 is TGCGCCAGCAGCGGGCAGGCAGGGATCAGTGAAAAACTGTTTTTT. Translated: CASSGQAGISEKLFF.

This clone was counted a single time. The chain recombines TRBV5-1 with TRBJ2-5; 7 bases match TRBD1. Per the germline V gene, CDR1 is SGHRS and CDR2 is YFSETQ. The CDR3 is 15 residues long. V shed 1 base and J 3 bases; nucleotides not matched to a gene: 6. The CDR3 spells CASSLYRGIEETQYF. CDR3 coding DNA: TGCGCCAGCAGCTTGTACAGGGGAATAGAAGAGACCCAGTACTTC. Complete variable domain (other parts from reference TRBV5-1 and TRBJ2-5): KAGVTQTPRYLIKTRGQQVTLSCSPISGHRSVSWYQQTPGQGLQFLFEYFSETQRNKGNFPGRFSGRQFSNSRSEMNVSTLELGDSALYLCASSLYRGIEETQYFGPGTRLLVL.

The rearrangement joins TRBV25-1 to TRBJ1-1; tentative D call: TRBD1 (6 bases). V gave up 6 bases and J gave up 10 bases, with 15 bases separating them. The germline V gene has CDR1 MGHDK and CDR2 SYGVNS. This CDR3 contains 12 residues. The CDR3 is CASRRGGMAAFF. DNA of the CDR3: TGTGCCAGCAGGAGGGGGGGGATGGCAGCTTTCTTT.

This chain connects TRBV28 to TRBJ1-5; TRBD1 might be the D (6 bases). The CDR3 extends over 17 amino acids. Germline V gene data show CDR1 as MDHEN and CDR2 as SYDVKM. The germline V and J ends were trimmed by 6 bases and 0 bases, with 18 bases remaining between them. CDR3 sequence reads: CASSPSTGYISNQPQHF. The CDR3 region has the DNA TGTGCCAGCAGCCCCTCTACAGGGTATATTAGCAATCAGCCCCAGCATTTT.

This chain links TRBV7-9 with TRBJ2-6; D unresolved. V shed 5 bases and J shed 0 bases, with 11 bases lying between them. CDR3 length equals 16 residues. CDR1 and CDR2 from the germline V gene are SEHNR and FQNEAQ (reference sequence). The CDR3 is CASSPPRSSGANVLTF. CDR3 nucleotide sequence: TGTGCCAGCAGCCCCCCGAGAAGCTCTGGGGCCAACGTCCTGACTTTC.